This T cell receptor (beta chain) was profiled in a study of cytomegalovirus exposure and HLA in healthy donors (dated by TCRdb to about 2017). Describing the broader study: An earlier analysis of several hundred of the donors reported 250 to 300 Gb of sequence data and around 120 million unique TCR beta sequences from around 200 million T cells. An early release that covered more than 550 HLA-typed donors contained approximately 300 gigabases of sequencing data and 70 million to 100 million unique TCR sequences. Of the roughly 400 genotyped donors, over 70% fell in the genetic ancestry cluster associated with self-reported Caucasian donors. The study was designed to test whether signatures of past pathogen exposure could be identified by cataloging public T cell receptors. The T cell repertoires of around 670 subjects were profiled by immunosequencing and related to cytomegalovirus serostatus. Along with the approximately 700-subject first cohort, a separate validation cohort of around 120 different subjects was used. High-throughput TCR immunosequencing, statistical association of individual TCRs with disease status, and machine learning were combined to predict cytomegalovirus infection status. To study patterns of TCR occurrence, a later analysis re-analyzed previously published TCR beta repertoires from 666 donors and added high-resolution HLA genotyping. Rather than drawing on any new phenotypic data, the later analysis identified candidate immune exposures from TCR beta sequences and the way those sequences occurred across donors. To decide whether each TCR beta V gene segment behaved as functional or pseudogenic, an earlier analysis of 587 of the donors relied on high-throughput TCR beta sequencing. Donor age, sex, ethnicity and CMV serostatus were compiled alongside the repertoire data. Genome-wide SNP genotypes for about 60% of the roughly 670 donors were used in a later genetic analysis, which treated that subset as a discovery cohort. Every discovery cohort repertoire had been produced on one sequencing platform. HLA typing covered class I and class II loci at four-digit resolution. The number of donors typed differed by locus, with roughly 620-630 for A, B, C, DRB1 and DQB1, roughly 550 for DQA1, approximately 580 for DPA1, and around 460 for DPB1. A handful of DR-DQ haplotypes were handled as single units for association and clustering because linkage in the cohort was strong. Across approximately 420 genotyped donors of the cohort, an average of about 240,000 unique TCR beta nucleotide sequences per donor were sequenced, and 15% to 20% of those sequences were non-productive.

The cohort comprised some 730 healthy bone marrow donors. At the time of sampling, all cohort members were nominally healthy, though unrecorded immune exposures were likely present. The donor was CMV seropositive and belonged to the group of over 250 seropositive cohort members. A peripheral blood sample was collected from each donor, and TCR beta sequencing was performed on peripheral blood mononuclear cells. The Qiagen DNeasy Blood Extraction Kit was used to extract genomic DNA from the blood cell samples. Broad study findings and their caveats: Correlated functional status among segregating V segments might be attributable to linkage disequilibrium, but an unknown experimental factor could not be ruled out. At a false discovery rate of 0.05, a later analysis linked fewer than 20,000 TCR beta sequences to specific HLA alleles. Compared with the approximately 600-donor mean, donors in an Asian-associated ancestry cluster had fewer N-insertions in productive TCRs, according to a later genetic analysis. In a later analysis, HLA-associated TCR beta chains showed more clonal expansion and lower generation probabilities than non-associated chains that were equally common. Sequencing depth was assumed to be roughly uniform across donors in the presence/absence analyses, though that assumption may not hold. In both the original and validation cohorts, the classifier was reported to diagnose cytomegalovirus status with high specificity and sensitivity. A later analysis reported that several top co-occurrence clusters appeared linked to parvovirus B19, influenza, CMV and Epstein-Barr virus. A further reported finding was that TCR beta sequences accurately predicted the HLA-A and HLA-B alleles for most subjects in the first cohort. According to the authors, the approach could potentially be generalized to other disease states and immunological phenotypes. In a later analysis, the rate of TCR association differed among HLA loci, with DRB1 alleles having the most associated TCRs and HLA-C alleles having the fewest. Some IMGT-functional V segments, including TRBV6-2 and TRBV6-3, could not be distinguished by the 87-base-pair reads and were therefore excluded. In a later analysis, most CMV-associated TCR beta chains were found to appear HLA-restricted, with HLA associations seemingly driven largely by CMV exposure. For the cohort, immune exposure information was limited to CMV serostatus. Because counts were too low, about 15 rarely observed V segments, including chromosome 9 orphons, were left out of the earlier analysis of a few hundred of the donors. The cohort was sequenced for TCR beta chains only, and without alpha or paired-chain data the features that could be detected were limited. V-gene and J-gene trimming of TCR beta chains was associated with a missense DCLRE1C variant in a later genetic analysis, and the association was replicated in an independent cohort. In vitro tests confirmed that three of the cytomegalovirus-associated TCR beta chains recognize cytomegalovirus antigens. While some public TCRs were present in many individuals, most TCR sequences turned up only very rarely across donors. Broadly in line with IMGT annotations, most TCR beta V segments showed up in productive rearrangements about 87% or about 30% of the time in an earlier analysis of under 700 of the donors. In the study, approximately 150 TCR beta chains were listed as associated with cytomegalovirus. A group of highly shared sequence variants was considered likely to be a technical artifact of the sequencing pipeline. HLA typing was unavailable for some donors at each locus, so association tests used only the typed subset. Assigning TCR associations to individual alleles was difficult when HLA alleles, especially DR and DQ, strongly co-occurred.

Library preparation used the immunoSEQ multiplex PCR assay. A mixture of 60 forward primers for TCR Vbeta segments and 13 reverse primers for TCR Jbeta segments was used in the multiplex PCR. The CDR3 region of rearranged TCR beta genes was amplified from genomic DNA with a multiplex PCR assay. On the Illumina HiSeq System, the amplified TCR beta libraries were sequenced as 87-base-pair reads. The authors' pipeline ran thus. A later analysis counted tens of millions of unique TCR beta chains across the approximately 700 repertoires, and roughly 9.9 million of these chains were shared by at least two donors. To remove PCR and sequencing errors, raw reads were error-corrected and collapsed into unique sequences using a nearest-neighbor algorithm that merged closely related sequences. Alignment of CDR3 sequences to IMGT reference sequences was used to assign V, D and J gene segments. For a sequence to be retained, a match of at least six nucleotides to both a V gene segment and a J gene segment was required. A rearrangement was called productive if the CDR3 had no stop codons and remained in frame with V and J, and every other rearrangement was called non-productive. Following IMGT convention, CDR3 was defined as the stretch from the second conserved V-encoded cysteine to the conserved J-encoded phenylalanine. The earlier analysis of about 530 of the donors excluded any sequence lacking an unambiguous match to a single V gene segment. In an earlier analysis of approximately 610 of the donors, V segments were called functional above 56.7% productive rearrangements and were called segregating when the between-donor standard deviation exceeded 5%. A statistical classification framework was built for diagnosing cytomegalovirus status from the catalog of TCR beta chain sequences. A later analysis assigned V and J genes by comparing TCR nucleotide sequences with IMGT/GENE-DB human TR gene sequences. A later analysis assigned CDR3 sequences and most-parsimonious VDJ recombination scenarios with the TCRdist pipeline. In a later analysis, each TCR beta chain was defined by its CDR3 amino acid sequence together with its V-gene family, and reads lacking a unique V-gene family were excluded. To address suspected cross-contamination and a sequencing artifact, a later analysis removed 550 to 750 highly shared, low-generation-probability nucleotide sequences. In a later analysis, a clonal expansion index was calculated for each public chain from normalized within-repertoire ranks of inferred template counts. A later analysis computed generation probabilities with a VDJ recombination model fitted to out-of-frame rearrangements, and checked the results against IGoR. Hypergeometric tests were used in a later analysis to score TCR-TCR, TCR-HLA and TCR-CMV co-occurrence, with a repertoire-size bias correction applied to the TCR pairs. To estimate false discovery rates, a later analysis permuted the HLA or CMV assignments 20 times. In a later analysis, co-occurring TCRs were grouped using DBSCAN, and TCRdist sequence similarity was added for clustering within HLA-allele-positive subsets. Co-occurrence clustering excluded repertoires with fewer than 30,000 or more than 120,000 public chains, plus five with anomalous nucleotide sharing. Drawn from immuneACCESS, this table holds only the in-frame rearrangements with V and J called that TCRdb kept. Clones are partly lost; checked studies trace under half to an unresolved V gene and leave the rest unexplained. V and J calls and clone size are given by that table; D and trimming were obtained from the DNA. A total of around 140,000 clones appear in this sample, 75% to 85% of them only once. The ten largest make up roughly 6.2% of the sample.

The CDR3 spans 14 residues, from the cysteine through the phenylalanine. Only CDR3 DNA is held: 42 bases, read in frame from base 1. CDR1 and CDR2, per the germline V gene, are SNHLY and FYNNEI. Germline trimming: 5 bases from V, 3 bases from J; junction bases outside gene matches: 6. This clone was counted only a few times. Its cognate antigen has yet to be identified. Within one base of it there is no much larger clone, and no base qualities were kept. The source of this sequence is a middle-aged woman in good health and CMV-seropositive. Sequences were obtained from PBMCs. This receptor chain uses TRBV2 and TRBJ1-2, with 7 middle bases fitting TRBD1. The DNA sequence reads TGTGCCAGCAGTCGGGACAGCGGAGACTATGGCTACACCTTC. Protein translation: CASSRDSGDYGYTF.